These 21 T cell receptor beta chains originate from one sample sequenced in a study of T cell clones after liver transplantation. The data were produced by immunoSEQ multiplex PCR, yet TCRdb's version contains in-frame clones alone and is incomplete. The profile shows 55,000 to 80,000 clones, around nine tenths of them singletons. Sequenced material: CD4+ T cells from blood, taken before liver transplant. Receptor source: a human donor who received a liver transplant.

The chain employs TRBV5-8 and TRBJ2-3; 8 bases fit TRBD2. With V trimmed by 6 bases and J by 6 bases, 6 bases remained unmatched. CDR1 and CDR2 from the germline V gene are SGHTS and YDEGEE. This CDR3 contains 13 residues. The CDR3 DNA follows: TGTGCCAGCACCCGGACTAGCTACGATACGCAGTATTTT. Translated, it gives CASTRTSYDTQYF.

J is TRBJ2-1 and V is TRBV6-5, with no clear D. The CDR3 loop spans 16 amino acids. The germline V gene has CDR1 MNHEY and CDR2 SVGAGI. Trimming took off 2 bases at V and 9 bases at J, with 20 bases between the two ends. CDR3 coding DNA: TGTGCCAGCAGTTACGGACCCCCTGGGATGATGGGTGAGCAGTTCTTC. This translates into CASSYGPPGMMGEQFF.

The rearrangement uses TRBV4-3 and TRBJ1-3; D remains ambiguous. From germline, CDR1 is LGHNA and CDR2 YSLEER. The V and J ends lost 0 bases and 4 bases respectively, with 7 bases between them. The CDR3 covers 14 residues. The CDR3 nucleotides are TGCGCCAGCAGCCAAGATCTAACCGGAAACACCATATATTTT. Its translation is CASSQDLTGNTIYF.

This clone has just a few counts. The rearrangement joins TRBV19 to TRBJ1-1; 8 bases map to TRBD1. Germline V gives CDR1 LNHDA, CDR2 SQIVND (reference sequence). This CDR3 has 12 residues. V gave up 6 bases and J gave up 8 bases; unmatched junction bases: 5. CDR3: CASSSRTGEAFF. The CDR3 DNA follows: TGTGCCAGTAGCTCCAGGACAGGGGAAGCTTTCTTT.

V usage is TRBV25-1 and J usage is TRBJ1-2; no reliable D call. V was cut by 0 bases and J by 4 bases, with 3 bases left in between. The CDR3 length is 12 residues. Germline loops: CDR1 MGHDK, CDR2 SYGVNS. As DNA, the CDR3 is TGTGCCAGCAGTGAATACGGCTATGGCTACACCTTC. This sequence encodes CASSEYGYGYTF.

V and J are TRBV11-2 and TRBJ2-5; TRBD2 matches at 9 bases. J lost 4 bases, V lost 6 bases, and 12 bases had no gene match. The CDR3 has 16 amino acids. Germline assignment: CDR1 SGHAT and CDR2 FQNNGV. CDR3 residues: CASSRRTSAGGETQYF. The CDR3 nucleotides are TGTGCCAGCAGTCGGAGGACTAGCGCGGGAGGAGAGACCCAGTACTTC.

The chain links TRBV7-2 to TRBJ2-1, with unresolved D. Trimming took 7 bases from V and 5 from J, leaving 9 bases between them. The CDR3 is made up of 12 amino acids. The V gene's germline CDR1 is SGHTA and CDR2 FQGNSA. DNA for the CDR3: TGTGCCAGCACCCCAAGCCACAATGAGCAGTTCTTC. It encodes CASTPSHNEQFF.

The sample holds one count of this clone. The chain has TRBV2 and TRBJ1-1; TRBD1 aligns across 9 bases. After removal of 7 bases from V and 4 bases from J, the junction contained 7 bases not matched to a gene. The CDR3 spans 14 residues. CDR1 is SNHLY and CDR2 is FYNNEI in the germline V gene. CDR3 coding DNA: TGTGCCAGCACCAAGGACAGGGGAGGCACTGAAGCTTTCTTT. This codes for CASTKDRGGTEAFF.

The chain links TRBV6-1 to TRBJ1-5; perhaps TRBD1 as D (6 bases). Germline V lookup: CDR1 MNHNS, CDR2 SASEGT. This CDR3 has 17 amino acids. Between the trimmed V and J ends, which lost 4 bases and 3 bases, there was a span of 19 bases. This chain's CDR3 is CASSGGRSGGINQPQHF. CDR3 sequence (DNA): TGTGCCAGCAGTGGGGGTCGCTCGGGGGGCATCAATCAGCCCCAGCATTTT.

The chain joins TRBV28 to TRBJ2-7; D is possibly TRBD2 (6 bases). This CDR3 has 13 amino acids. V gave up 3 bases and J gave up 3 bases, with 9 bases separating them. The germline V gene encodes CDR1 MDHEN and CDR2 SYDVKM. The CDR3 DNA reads TGTGCCAGCAGTTTTCGGACTAACTACGAGCAGTACTTC. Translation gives CASSFRTNYEQYF.

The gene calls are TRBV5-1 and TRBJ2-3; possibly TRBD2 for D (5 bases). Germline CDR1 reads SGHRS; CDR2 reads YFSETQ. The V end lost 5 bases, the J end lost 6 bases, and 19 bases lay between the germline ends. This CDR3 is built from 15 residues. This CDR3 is CASRERGLSTDTQYF. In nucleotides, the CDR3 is TGCGCCAGCAGGGAACGAGGGTTGTCCACCGATACGCAGTATTTT.

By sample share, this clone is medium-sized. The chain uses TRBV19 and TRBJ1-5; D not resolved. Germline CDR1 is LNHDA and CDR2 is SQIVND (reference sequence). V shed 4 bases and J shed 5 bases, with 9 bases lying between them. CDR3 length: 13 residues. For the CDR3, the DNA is TGTGCCAGTAGTACCGGGAGGGATCAGCCCCAGCATTTT. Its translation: CASSTGRDQPQHF.

CDR3 residues: CASSLRGEEDTQYF. The CDR3 nucleotides are TGTGCCAGCAGCTTACGGGGAGAGGAAGATACGCAGTATTTT. The chain combines TRBV7-3 with TRBJ2-3; the D gene is possibly TRBD2 (5 bases). From germline, CDR1 is SGHTA and CDR2 FQGTGA. The germline V and J ends were trimmed by 2 bases and 5 bases, with 11 bases remaining between them. The CDR3 has 14 residues.

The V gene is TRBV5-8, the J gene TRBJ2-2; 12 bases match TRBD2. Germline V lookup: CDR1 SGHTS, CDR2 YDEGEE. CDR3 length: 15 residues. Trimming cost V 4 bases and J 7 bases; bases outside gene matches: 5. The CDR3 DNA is TGTGCCAGCAGCCGACTAGCGGGAGCCGGCGGGGAGCTGTTTTTT. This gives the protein CASSRLAGAGGELFF. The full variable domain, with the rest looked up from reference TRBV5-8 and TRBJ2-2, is EAGVTQSPTHLIKTRGQQATLRCSPISGHTSVYWYQQALGLGLQFLLWYDEGEERNRGNFPPRFSGRQFPNYSSELNVNALELEDSALYLCASSRLAGAGGELFFGEGSRLTVL.

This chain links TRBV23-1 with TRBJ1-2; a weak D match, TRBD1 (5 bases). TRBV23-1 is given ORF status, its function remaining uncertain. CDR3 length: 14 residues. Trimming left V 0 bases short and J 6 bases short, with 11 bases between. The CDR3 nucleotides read TGCGCCAGCAGTCAATCACGGGGACGAAATGGCTACACCTTC. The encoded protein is CASSQSRGRNGYTF.

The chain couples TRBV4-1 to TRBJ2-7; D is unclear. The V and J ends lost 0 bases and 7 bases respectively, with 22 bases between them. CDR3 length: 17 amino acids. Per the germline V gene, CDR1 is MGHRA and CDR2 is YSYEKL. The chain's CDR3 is CASSQDQGLGNLREQYF. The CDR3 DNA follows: TGCGCCAGCAGCCAAGATCAAGGGCTCGGAAATCTACGGGAGCAGTACTTC.

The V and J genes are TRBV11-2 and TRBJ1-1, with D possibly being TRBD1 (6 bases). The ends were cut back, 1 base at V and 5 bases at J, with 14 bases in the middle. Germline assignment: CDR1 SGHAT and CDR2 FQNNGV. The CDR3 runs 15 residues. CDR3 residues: CASSLVGTWRTEAFF. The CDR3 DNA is TGTGCCAGCAGCTTAGTTGGGACATGGAGAACTGAAGCTTTCTTT.

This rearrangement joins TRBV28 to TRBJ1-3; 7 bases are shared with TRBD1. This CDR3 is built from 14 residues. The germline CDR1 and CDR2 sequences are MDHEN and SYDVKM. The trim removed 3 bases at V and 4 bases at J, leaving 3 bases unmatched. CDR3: CASSLLTGGNTIYF. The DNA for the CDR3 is TGTGCCAGCAGTTTGTTGACAGGGGGAAACACCATATATTTT. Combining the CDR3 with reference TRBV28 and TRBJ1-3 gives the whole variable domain DVKVTQSSRYLVKRTGEKVFLECVQDMDHENMFWYRQDPGLGLRLIYFSYDVKMKEKGDIPEGYSVSREKKERFSLILESASTNQTSMYLCASSLLTGGNTIYFGEGSWLTVV.

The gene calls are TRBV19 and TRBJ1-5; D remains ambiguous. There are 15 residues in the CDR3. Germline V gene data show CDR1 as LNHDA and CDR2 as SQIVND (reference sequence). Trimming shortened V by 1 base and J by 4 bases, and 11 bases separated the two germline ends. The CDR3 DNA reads TGTGCCAGTAGTATAGTTGGCCAGAATAATCAGCCCCAGCATTTT. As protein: CASSIVGQNNQPQHF.

Written as DNA, the CDR3 is TGTGCCAGCAGACGGTCCGGGACAGGCCTAATGAACACTGAAGCTTTCTTT. Its translation is CASRRSGTGLMNTEAFF. V and J are TRBV7-2 and TRBJ1-1; 8 bases are a match to TRBD1. V shed 6 bases and J 0 bases; nucleotides not matched to a gene: 12. There are 17 residues in the CDR3. Germline V gene sequence: CDR1 SGHTA, CDR2 FQGNSA.

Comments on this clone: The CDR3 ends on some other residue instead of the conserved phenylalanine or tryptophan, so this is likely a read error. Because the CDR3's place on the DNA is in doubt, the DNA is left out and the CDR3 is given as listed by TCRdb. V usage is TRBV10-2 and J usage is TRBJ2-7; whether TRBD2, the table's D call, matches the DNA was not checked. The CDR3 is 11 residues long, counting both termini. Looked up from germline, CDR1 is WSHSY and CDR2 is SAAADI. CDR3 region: CASSDWQDSKN.